The 23 T cell receptor beta chains presented below share a single source sample, sequenced in a study of cytomegalovirus exposure and HLA in healthy donors. Primers for the PCR totalled 60 Vbeta and 13 Jbeta. The data were produced by immunoSEQ multiplex PCR, yet TCRdb's version contains in-frame clones alone and is incomplete. The table counts approximately 80,000 clones; about 4.1% lies in the top ten. Sequenced material: PBMCs. The receptors stem from a man between 18 and 29 years old in good health and CMV-seropositive.

The rearrangement links TRBV29-1 to TRBJ2-5; D is undetermined. Trimming took off 2 bases at V and 3 bases at J, with 10 bases between the two ends. The CDR3 runs 13 residues. Germline V gene sequence: CDR1 SQVTM, CDR2 ANQGSEA. CDR3 sequence reads: CSVEIVAKETQYF. Written as DNA, the CDR3 is TGCAGCGTTGAAATTGTGGCCAAAGAGACCCAGTACTTC.

The chain is built from TRBV15 and TRBJ1-6; 7 nucleotides agree with TRBD1. CDR1 is LNHNV and CDR2 is YYDKDF in the germline V gene (reference sequence). J lost 7 bases, V lost 5 bases, and 5 bases had no gene match. The CDR3 is 14 residues long. CDR3 in amino acids: CATSPGQRNSPLHF. CDR3 in DNA: TGTGCCACCAGCCCGGGACAGAGGAATTCACCCCTCCACTTT.

This chain connects TRBV28 to TRBJ1-1; D unclear. Germline CDR1 reads MDHEN; CDR2 reads SYDVKM. Trimming cost V 3 bases and J 5 bases, with 16 bases left between them. The CDR3 spans 15 residues. The CDR3 DNA reads as TGTGCCAGCAGTTTCCGGGTCCCACTCGGGACTGAAGCTTTCTTT. Its protein is CASSFRVPLGTEAFF.

The rearrangement joins TRBV13 to TRBJ2-7; TRBD2 agrees at 7 bases. Germline V gives CDR1 PRHDT, CDR2 FYEKMQ (reference sequence). Losses at the gene ends were 1 base for V and 0 bases for J; bases not matched to a gene: 9. The CDR3 covers 17 residues. The CDR3 loop is CASSLDPLGRVSYEQYF. The CDR3 DNA reads as TGTGCCAGCAGCTTAGACCCCTTAGGGAGGGTCTCCTACGAGCAGTACTTC.

Concerning this clone itself: At one boundary the junction diverges from the germline segment, which might be a read error. The chain employs TRBV29-1 and TRBJ2-1; TRBD1 matches at 9 bases. CDR1 is SQVTM and CDR2 is ANQGSEA in the germline V gene. This CDR3 is built from 13 residues. The CDR3 protein is CSFDRGTYNEQFF. DNA of the CDR3: TGCAGCTTTGACAGGGGGACCTACAATGAGCAGTTCTTC.

The CDR3 here is CASRPIQALHF. CDR3 nucleotides: TGTGCCAGCAGACCAATTCAGGCCCTCCACTTT. The rearrangement joins TRBV27 to TRBJ1-6; D is undetermined. The CDR3 spans 11 residues. Germline CDR1 reads MNHEY; CDR2 reads SMNVEV (reference sequence). V lost 6 bases and J lost 14, with 11 bases in between.

Judged by frequency, this clone is medium-sized. The chain links TRBV19 to TRBJ1-2, with unresolved D. Per germline, CDR1 LNHDA and CDR2 SQIVND (reference sequence). The germline V and J ends were trimmed by 5 bases and 3 bases, with 7 bases remaining between them. The CDR3 length is 12 residues. CDR3 nucleotides: TGTGCCAGTAGTCCCGGGGACTATGGCTACACCTTC. Residues: CASSPGDYGYTF.

The rearrangement uses TRBV7-8 and TRBJ2-7; tentative D call: TRBD1 (6 bases). V lost 5 bases and J 3 bases, leaving 14 bases between the germline ends. Germline CDR1 SGHVS, CDR2 FQNEAQ. The CDR3 is made up of 14 amino acids. In nucleotides, the CDR3 is TGTGCCAGCAGCCCGACAGGAAGGGGCTACGAGCAGTACTTC. Translated: CASSPTGRGYEQYF.

The V call is TRBV18, the J call TRBJ2-2; perhaps TRBD1 as D (5 bases). Germline V gene sequence: CDR1 KGHSH, CDR2 LQKENI. With 6 bases removed from V and 3 bases from J, the gap between germline ends came to 11 bases. There are 14 residues in the CDR3. Here the CDR3 reads CASSLTQDTGELFF. Here the CDR3 DNA reads TGTGCCAGCTCGCTAACACAGGACACCGGGGAGCTGTTTTTT.

CDR3 sequence: CASSLTDRANTEAFF. The CDR3 DNA reads TGTGCCAGCAGTTTAACCGACAGGGCAAACACTGAAGCTTTCTTT. The chain has TRBV5-5 and TRBJ1-1; 7 nucleotides line up with TRBD1. V gave up 5 bases and J gave up 2 bases; unmatched junction bases: 9. This CDR3 region has 15 residues. The germline V gene has CDR1 SGHKS and CDR2 YYEKEE (reference sequence).

The chain recombines TRBV5-4 with TRBJ1-1, with TRBD1 matching over 8 bases. The CDR3 loop spans 13 amino acids. Germline CDR1 is SGHNT and CDR2 is YYREEE (reference sequence). J gave up 4 bases and V 4 bases, and 3 bases lay outside the gene matches. CDR3 residues: CASSRQGSTEAFF. CDR3 nucleotides: TGTGCCAGCAGCAGACAGGGGAGCACTGAAGCTTTCTTT.

This sequence joins TRBV28 and TRBJ2-3, with unresolved D. Trimming pared 5 bases from V and 7 bases from J, leaving 13 bases between. Germline V gene lookup returns CDR1 MDHEN and CDR2 SYDVKM. CDR3 length: 13 amino acids. Written as DNA, the CDR3 is TGTGCCAGCAGTAACAGCAACGGCAATACGCAGTATTTT. It yields the protein CASSNSNGNTQYF.

The chain combines TRBV9 with TRBJ2-3; D perhaps matches TRBD1 (5 bases). The ends were cut back, 4 bases at V and 0 bases at J, with 9 bases in the middle. The CDR3 contains 14 residues. Germline values: CDR1 SGDLS, CDR2 YYNGEE. The CDR3 here is CASSPGSSTDTQYF. Written as DNA, the CDR3 is TGTGCCAGCAGCCCAGGGTCGAGCACAGATACGCAGTATTTT.

The chain has TRBV5-5 and TRBJ1-1; 7 nucleotides line up with TRBD1. J gave up 11 bases and V 4 bases, and 14 bases lay outside the gene matches. The CDR3 has 14 residues. CDR1 is SGHKS, CDR2 YYEKEE, per germline (reference sequence). Here the CDR3 reads CASSNPYRGSLAFF. The CDR3 nucleotides are TGTGCCAGCAGCAATCCCTACAGGGGCAGCCTGGCTTTCTTT.

The rearrangement uses TRBV5-6 and TRBJ2-6; a possible D gene is TRBD2 (6 bases). V shed 1 base and J shed 2 bases, with 13 bases lying between them. The germline V gene encodes CDR1 SGHDT and CDR2 YYEEEE. The CDR3 consists of 17 residues. The CDR3 region has the DNA TGTGCCAGCAGCTTGAGAGGACTAAGGACTGGGGCCAACGTCCTGACTTTC. Protein: CASSLRGLRTGANVLTF.

In the case of this clone: The sample has other DNA sequences that encode this CDR3 too. The chain combines TRBV6-1 with TRBJ1-4, with no clear D. Deletions cut 1 base from V and 5 bases from J, with 11 bases between. CDR3 length: 15 amino acids. CDR1 is MNHNS, CDR2 SASEGT, per germline. CDR3 coding DNA: TGTGCCAGCAGTGAAGGGTGGGCAGTCAATGAAAAACTGTTTTTT. It is translated as CASSEGWAVNEKLFF.

CDR3 coding DNA: TGTGCCAGCAGCTTTCCGGGACAGAGCCTAAACACTGAAGCTTTCTTT. Its translation: CASSFPGQSLNTEAFF. The chain joins TRBV7-9 to TRBJ1-1; 7 bases match TRBD1. The germline V gene has CDR1 SEHNR and CDR2 FQNEAQ (reference sequence). The V and J ends lost 3 bases and 2 bases, in that order; junction bases with no gene match: 9. The CDR3 spans 16 residues.

The chain has TRBV5-8 and TRBJ1-6, with D possibly TRBD1 on 6 matching bases. Germline assignment: CDR1 SGHTS and CDR2 YDEGEE. With 0 bases removed from V and 6 bases from J, the gap between germline ends came to 7 bases. The CDR3 contains 14 residues. CDR3 residues: CASSLGQVNSPLHF. The CDR3 DNA reads TGTGCCAGCAGCTTGGGACAGGTTAATTCACCCCTCCACTTT.

The gene calls are TRBV7-3 and TRBJ2-3; tentatively, D is TRBD1 (5 bases). The CDR3 totals 14 residues. Germline V gives CDR1 SGHTA, CDR2 FQGTGA. V shed 2 bases and J shed 3 bases, with 9 bases lying between them. CDR3 amino acids: CASSLAGSTDTQYF. CDR3 nucleotides: TGTGCCAGCAGCTTAGCAGGGTCGACAGATACGCAGTATTTT.

The V gene is TRBV5-1, the J gene TRBJ2-7, with TRBD2 matching 10 bases. Per germline, CDR1 SGHRS and CDR2 YFSETQ. J was trimmed by 2 bases and V by 0 bases; bases with no gene match: 2. The CDR3 is 15 amino acids. The chain's CDR3 is CASSLASGRAYEQYF. The CDR3 DNA follows: TGCGCCAGCAGCTTGGCCAGCGGGAGGGCCTACGAGCAGTACTTC.

This chain uses TRBV28 with TRBJ1-6, with TRBD1 as a possible D gene (5 bases). This CDR3 is built from 16 residues. CDR1 MDHEN and CDR2 SYDVKM come from the germline V gene. V was shortened by 4 bases and J by 8 bases, with 18 bases between the two germline ends. CDR3 nucleotides: TGTGCCAGCAGTTCCCTTGGGGGGGACGGGGATTCACCCCTCCACTTT. Its protein product is CASSSLGGDGDSPLHF.

Here the CDR3 DNA reads TGTGCCAGTAGTGCACAGGGGGCTGGATACGAGCAGTACTTC. Translation gives CASSAQGAGYEQYF. The chain carries TRBV19 and TRBJ2-7; TRBD1 matches 9 bases. In germline, CDR1 is LNHDA, CDR2 SQIVND (reference sequence). The CDR3 is 14 residues long. V trimming: 5 bases; J trimming: 4 bases; junction bases outside the gene matches: 6.

This sequence joins TRBV9 and TRBJ2-2, with 8 positions matching TRBD2. After removal of 2 bases from V and 0 bases from J, the junction contained 6 bases not matched to a gene. The CDR3 spans 17 residues. Germline assignment: CDR1 SGDLS and CDR2 YYNGEE. The CDR3: CASSVPGGHPNTGELFF. Here the CDR3 DNA reads TGTGCCAGCAGCGTCCCGGGGGGGCACCCGAACACCGGGGAGCTGTTTTTT.